This T cell receptor (beta chain) appears in the sequencing data of a study of CD8 T cells in ankylosing spondylitis listed by TCRdb under 2017. Some background on the complete study: T cell receptor beta repertoires were profiled in healthy donors and ankylosing spondylitis patients so that disease-linked TCR variants could be found. In total, the full study cohort was made up of 100 to 140 healthy donors and 25 to 30 ankylosing spondylitis patients. Peripheral blood samples were taken, and synovial fluid was additionally collected from ankylosing spondylitis patients.

These reads were obtained on an Illumina HiSeq 2500. Quantitative 5'-RACE with molecular barcodes was the method used to prepare the TCR beta libraries. The authors' pipeline ran thus. A new computational method based on a probabilistic model of VDJ rearrangement was used to identify disease-linked TCR variants. Starting from the raw public reads, TCRdb applied fastp trimming at Q25, assembled clones with MiXCR and retained in-frame beta chains. One record per CDR3 amino acid sequence lists the most common genes and DNA. Here the V and J calls rest on TCRdb's processing, not on the authors' analysis. The sample table contains fewer than 650,000 distinct CDR3 sequences; only one count was recorded for 9.5% to 15% of them. The top ten constitute nearly 7% of the sample. General conclusions and limits of the study: According to the report, matched synovial fluid samples from ankylosing spondylitis patients were significantly enriched for the disease-linked clones. Some of the motif variants had been reported before in the synovial fluid and blood of reactive arthritis patients, a finding that suggests common disease-initiation mechanisms. Blood from ankylosing spondylitis patients appeared to be characterized by a TCR beta motif made up of under ten highly homologous amino acid variants. In peripheral blood, the disease-linked clones were found at relatively low frequencies and had a CD8+ phenotype.

With regard to this clonotype: This clone's antigen is unknown. Base qualities are not at hand, and no much larger clone is one base apart.

The CDR3, from cysteine to phenylalanine, totals 16 residues. Only the CDR3 DNA is retained, 48 bases long and in frame from the first base. CDR1 SGHVS and CDR2 FQNEAQ are derived from the germline V gene. Ends trimmed: V by 7 bases, J by 17 bases; bases unmatched to a gene: 18. The sample was blood, either unsorted or a sorted T cell fraction (not recorded which). This clonotype was obtained from a male donor with ankylosing spondylitis. The rearranged chain carries TRBV7-8 and TRBJ2-2, with 14 junctional bases fitting TRBD2. For the CDR3, the sequence is CASNLGLAGVSRGCFF. The base sequence is TGTGCCAGCAATTTGGGACTAGCGGGAGTATCCCGGGGCTGTTTTTTT.